Here is one T cell receptor (beta chain) with its context. Its antigen is still unknown. The record originates from a study of OX40 agonist ivuxolimab in advanced cancers. Study-level information: A male proportion of 70% to 90% was recorded, with mean age about 60 years and range 23 to 79. Study conclusions and caveats: At 0.1 to 3.0 mg/kg, CD4+ and CD8+ blood T cells expanded clonally by week 6.

This CDR3 is 14 amino acids long. V dropped 4 bases and J dropped 8 bases, with 16 bases sitting between them. Germline CDR1 reads SGHDT; CDR2 reads YYEEEE. Repertoires were generated with immunoSEQ multiplex PCR, while TCRdb's copy carries only in-frame clones and drops some. The sample lists more than 45,000 clones, 70% to 80% occurring once. The TCR originated in an adult with an advanced solid tumor such as melanoma, head and neck, liver or kidney cancer. This chain links TRBV5-6 with TRBJ2-1; TRBD1 or TRBD2 may be the D gene (5 bases each). The input for sequencing was CD4+ or CD8+ T cells sorted from blood, taken in a trial of the OX40 agonist ivuxolimab. The CDR3 DNA reads TGTGCCAGCAGCACCTGGACCCGGGGCGATGAGCAGTTCTTC. It yields the protein CASSTWTRGDEQFF. Filled out from reference TRBV5-6 and TRBJ2-1, the complete variable domain reads DAGVTQSPTHLIKTRGQQVTLRCSPKSGHDTVSWYQQALGQGPQFIFQYYEEEERQRGNFPDRFSGHQFPNYSSELNVNALLLGDSALYLCASSTWTRGDEQFFGPGTRLTVL.